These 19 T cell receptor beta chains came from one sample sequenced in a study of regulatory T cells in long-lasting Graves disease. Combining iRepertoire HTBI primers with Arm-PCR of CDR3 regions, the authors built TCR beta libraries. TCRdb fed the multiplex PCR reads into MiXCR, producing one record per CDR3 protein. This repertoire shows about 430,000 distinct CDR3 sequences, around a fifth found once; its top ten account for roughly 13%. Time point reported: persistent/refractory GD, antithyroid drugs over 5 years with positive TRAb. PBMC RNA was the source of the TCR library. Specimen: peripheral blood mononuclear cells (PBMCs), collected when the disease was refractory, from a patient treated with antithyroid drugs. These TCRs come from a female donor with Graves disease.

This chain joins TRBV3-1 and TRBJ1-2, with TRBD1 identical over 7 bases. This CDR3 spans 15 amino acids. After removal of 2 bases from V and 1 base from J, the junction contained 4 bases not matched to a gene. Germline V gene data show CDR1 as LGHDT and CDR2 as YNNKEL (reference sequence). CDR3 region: CASSQQTGINYGYTF. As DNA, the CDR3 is TGTGCCAGCAGCCAACAGACAGGGATTAACTATGGCTACACCTTC. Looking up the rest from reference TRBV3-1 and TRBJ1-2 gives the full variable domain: DTAVSQTPKYLVTQMGNDKSIKCEQNLGHDTMYWYKQDSKKFLKIMFSYNNKELIINETVPNRFSPKSPDKAHLNLHINSLELGDSAVYFCASSQQTGINYGYTFGSGTRLTVV.

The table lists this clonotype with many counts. As DNA, the CDR3 is TGTGCCAGCAGTTTAAGCGGGAGGAGCGCCGGGGAGCTGTTTTTT. This sequence encodes CASSLSGRSAGELFF. V and J are TRBV12-3 or TRBV12-4 and TRBJ2-2, with 9 bases lining up with TRBD2. After removal of 2 bases from V and 6 bases from J, the junction contained 4 bases not matched to a gene. The CDR3 is 15 amino acids.

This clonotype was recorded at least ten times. The CDR3 region has the DNA TGTGCCAGCAGCGGGACCATCTACGAGCAGTACTTC. Translated: CASSGTIYEQYF. The chain has TRBV28 and TRBJ2-7; either TRBD1 or TRBD2 may fit D (5 bases each). The CDR3 spans 12 residues. V was shortened by 6 bases and J by 3 bases, with 9 bases between the two germline ends. From germline, CDR1 is MDHEN and CDR2 SYDVKM.

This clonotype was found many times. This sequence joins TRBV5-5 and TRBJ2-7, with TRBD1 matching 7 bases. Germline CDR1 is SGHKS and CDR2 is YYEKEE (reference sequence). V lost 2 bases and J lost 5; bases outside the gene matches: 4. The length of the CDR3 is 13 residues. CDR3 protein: CASSFRDSNEQYF. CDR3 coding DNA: TGTGCCAGCAGCTTCCGGGACAGCAACGAGCAGTACTTC.

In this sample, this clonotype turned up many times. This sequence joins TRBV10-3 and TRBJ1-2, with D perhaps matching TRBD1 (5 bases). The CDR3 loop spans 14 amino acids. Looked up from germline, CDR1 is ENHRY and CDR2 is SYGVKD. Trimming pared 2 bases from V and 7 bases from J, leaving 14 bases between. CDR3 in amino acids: CAISEQDPGGGYTF. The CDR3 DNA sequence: TGTGCCATCAGTGAGCAGGACCCCGGGGGTGGCTACACCTTC.

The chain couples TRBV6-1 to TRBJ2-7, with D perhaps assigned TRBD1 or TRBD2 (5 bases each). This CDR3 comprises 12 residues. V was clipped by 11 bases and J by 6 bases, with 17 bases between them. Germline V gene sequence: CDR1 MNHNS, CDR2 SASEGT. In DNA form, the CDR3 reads TGTGCCTCACCTCGTTCCGGGACCGAGCAGTACTTC. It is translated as CASPRSGTEQYF.

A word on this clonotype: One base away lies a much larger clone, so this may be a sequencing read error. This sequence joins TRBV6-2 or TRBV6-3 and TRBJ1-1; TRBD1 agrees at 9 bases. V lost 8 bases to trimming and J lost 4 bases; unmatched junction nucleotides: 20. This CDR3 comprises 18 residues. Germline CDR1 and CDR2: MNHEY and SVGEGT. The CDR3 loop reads CASGRKQGALSRSTEAFF. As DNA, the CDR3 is TGTGCCAGCGGGAGGAAACAGGGGGCGCTTTCAAGATCCACTGAAGCTTTCTTT.

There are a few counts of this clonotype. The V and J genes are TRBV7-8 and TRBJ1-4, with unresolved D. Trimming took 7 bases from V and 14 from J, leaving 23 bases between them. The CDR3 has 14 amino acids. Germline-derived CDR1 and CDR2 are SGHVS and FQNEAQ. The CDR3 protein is CASTFRLDDGDLFF. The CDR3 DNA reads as TGTGCCAGCACTTTCCGATTGGACGATGGAGATCTGTTTTTT.

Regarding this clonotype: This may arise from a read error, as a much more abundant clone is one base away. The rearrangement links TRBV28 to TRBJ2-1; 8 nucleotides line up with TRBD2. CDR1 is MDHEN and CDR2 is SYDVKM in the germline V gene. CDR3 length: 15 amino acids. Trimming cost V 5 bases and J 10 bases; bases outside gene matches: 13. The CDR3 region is CASSRPGLGSYEQFF. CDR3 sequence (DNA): TGTGCCAGCAGTCGTCCGGGACTAGGTTCCTACGAGCAGTTCTTC. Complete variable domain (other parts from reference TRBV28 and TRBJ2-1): DVKVTQSSRYLVKRTGEKVFLECVQDMDHENMFWYRQDPGLGLRLIYFSYDVKMKEKGDIPEGYSVSREKKERFSLILESASTNQTSMYLCASSRPGLGSYEQFFGPGTRLTVL.

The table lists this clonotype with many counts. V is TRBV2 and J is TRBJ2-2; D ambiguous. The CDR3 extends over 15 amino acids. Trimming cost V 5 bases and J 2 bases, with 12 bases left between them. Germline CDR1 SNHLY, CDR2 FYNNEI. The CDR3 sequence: CASSIRTTNTGELFF. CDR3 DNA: TGTGCCAGCAGTATCAGAACAACTAACACCGGGGAGCTGTTTTTT. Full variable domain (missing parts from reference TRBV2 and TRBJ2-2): EPEVTQTPSHQVTQMGQEVILRCVPISNHLYFYWYRQILGQKVEFLVSFYNNEISEKSEIFDDQFSVERPDGSNFTLKIRSTKLEDSAMYFCASSIRTTNTGELFFGEGSRLTVL.

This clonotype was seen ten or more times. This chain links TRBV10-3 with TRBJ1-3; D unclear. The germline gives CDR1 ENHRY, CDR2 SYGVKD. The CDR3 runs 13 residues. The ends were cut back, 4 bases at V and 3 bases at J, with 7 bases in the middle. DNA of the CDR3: TGTGCCATCAGTGTTCAGAGTGGAAACACCATATATTTT. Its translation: CAISVQSGNTIYF.

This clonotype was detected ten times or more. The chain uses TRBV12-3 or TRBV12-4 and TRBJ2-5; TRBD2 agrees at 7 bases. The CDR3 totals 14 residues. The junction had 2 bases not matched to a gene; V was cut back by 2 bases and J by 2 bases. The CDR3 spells CASSLIGGQETQYF. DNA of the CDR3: TGTGCCAGCAGTTTAATCGGGGGGCAAGAGACCCAGTACTTC.

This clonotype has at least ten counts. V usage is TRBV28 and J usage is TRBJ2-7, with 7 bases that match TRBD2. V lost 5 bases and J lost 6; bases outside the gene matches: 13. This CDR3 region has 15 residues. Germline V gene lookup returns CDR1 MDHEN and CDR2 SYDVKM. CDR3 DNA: TGTGCCAGCAGTACTACCGGGACTACACTTGGCGAGCAGTACTTC. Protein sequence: CASSTTGTTLGEQYF.

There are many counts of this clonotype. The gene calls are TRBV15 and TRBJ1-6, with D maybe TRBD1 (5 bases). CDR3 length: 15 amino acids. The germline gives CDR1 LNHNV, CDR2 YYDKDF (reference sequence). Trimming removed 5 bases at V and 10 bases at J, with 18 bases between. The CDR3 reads CATSSRAGGKSPLHF. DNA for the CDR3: TGTGCCACCAGCTCCCGGGCCGGGGGAAAGTCACCCCTCCACTTT.

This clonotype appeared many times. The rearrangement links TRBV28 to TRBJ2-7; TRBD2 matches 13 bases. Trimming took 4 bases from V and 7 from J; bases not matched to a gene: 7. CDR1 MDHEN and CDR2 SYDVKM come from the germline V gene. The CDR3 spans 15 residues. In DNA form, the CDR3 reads TGTGCCAGCAGTTCACCCGGACTAGCGGGGGAGGAGCAGTACTTC. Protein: CASSSPGLAGEEQYF.

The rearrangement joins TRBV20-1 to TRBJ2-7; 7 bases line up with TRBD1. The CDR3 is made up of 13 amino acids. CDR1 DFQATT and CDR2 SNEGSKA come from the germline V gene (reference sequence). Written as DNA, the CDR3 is TGCAGCTCCTATCAACAGGGGTCCAACGAGCAGTACTTC. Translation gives CSSYQQGSNEQYF.

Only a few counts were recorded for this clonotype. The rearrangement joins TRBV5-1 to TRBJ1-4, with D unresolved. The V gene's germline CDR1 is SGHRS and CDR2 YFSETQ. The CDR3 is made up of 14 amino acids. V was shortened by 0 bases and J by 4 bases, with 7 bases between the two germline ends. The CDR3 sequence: CASSLETLNEKLFF. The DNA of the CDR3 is TGCGCCAGCAGCTTGGAAACGCTTAATGAAAAACTGTTTTTT.

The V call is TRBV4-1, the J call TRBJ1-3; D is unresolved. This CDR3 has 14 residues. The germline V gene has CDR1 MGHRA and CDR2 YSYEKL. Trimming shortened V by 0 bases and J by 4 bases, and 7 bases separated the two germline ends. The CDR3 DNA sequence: TGCGCCAGCAGCCAAGACGAGAGGGGAAACACCATATATTTT. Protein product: CASSQDERGNTIYF.

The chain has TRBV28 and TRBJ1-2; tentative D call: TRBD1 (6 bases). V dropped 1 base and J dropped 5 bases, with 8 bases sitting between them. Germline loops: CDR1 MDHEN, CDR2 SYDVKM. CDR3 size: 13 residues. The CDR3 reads CASSLLGAYGYTF. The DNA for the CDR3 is TGTGCCAGCAGTTTATTGGGGGCTTATGGCTACACCTTC.